This entry is about one TCR beta chain. This clone's antigen is unknown. Base qualities are not recorded, but no much larger clone differs from it by a single base. Libraries were constructed by multiplex PCR. Reads for this sample came from an Illumina HiSeq 4000. TCR beta libraries were built with iRepertoire HTBI primers and Arm-PCR amplification of CDR3 regions. Before sequencing, the PCR products went through gel purification. On the study's bioinformatics: Across samples, 60 to 70 TRBV and over 11 TRBJ segments were identified and used for gene usage analysis of CDR3 amino acid clonotypes. COPE and FqMerger were used to merge filtered high-quality paired reads into contigs. BLAST was used to align contigs to IMGT TRBV, TRBD and TRBJ reference genes, and CDR3 was defined according to IMGT. Highly expanded clones were defined as clonotypes with a frequency above 0.1%. Shannon entropy served as the measure of repertoire diversity, while the Gini coefficient captured V-J evenness. A clonotype found in more than one individual was treated as public. Using fastp at Q25 and MiXCR, TCRdb reprocessed the public reads and kept productive beta chains. Rows with a matching CDR3 protein are joined into one entry that keeps the most common DNA and genes. The V and J calls shown here were made by TCRdb, not taken from the authors' results. The sample data list fewer than 400,000 distinct CDR3 sequences, and about 20% of these were observed just once. Less than 35% of the sample is taken by the ten largest.

The sample's time point label, in plain terms: persistent/refractory GD, antithyroid drugs over 5 years with positive TRAb. For both TCR sequencing and RNA sequencing, RNA was extracted from PBMCs using TRIzol. Graves' disease was diagnosed according to American Thyroid Association guidelines. Recruitment of patients was carried out at an endocrinology department in Xi'an, China. Each patient gave approximately 9.7 milliliters of peripheral blood, collected in an EDTA anticoagulant tube. Ficoll Paque Plus density gradient separation was used to isolate PBMCs, and no further T cell sorting was done. An Agilent 2100 Bioanalyzer and agarose gel were used to assess RNA quality, and a NanoDrop 2000 was used to measure RNA concentration. The data stem from a study of regulatory T cells in long-lasting Graves disease (dated by TCRdb to about 2021). Regarding the complete study: To count as having persistent Graves' disease, a patient had to have received antithyroid drug treatment for over 5 years with TSH receptor autoantibodies remaining persistently positive. A total of some 35 samples underwent TCR sequencing: some 13 from persistent and some 20 from newly diagnosed Graves' disease patients. This study used TCR sequencing and RNA sequencing of peripheral blood to compare persistent Graves' disease patients against newly diagnosed Graves' disease patients. Persistent Graves' disease patients in the clinical cohort had taken antithyroid drugs for approximately 9.5 years on average. The study took place in China and was registered as a clinical trial. The study at large found these results: Sequencing and analysis were restricted to the TCR beta chain. Persistent disease showed preferential use of TRBV28, TRBJ1-2 and TRBJ2-5, whereas newly diagnosed disease favored TRBV20-1 and TRBJ2-1. Compared with newly diagnosed patients, persistent Graves' disease patients had lower TCR Shannon entropy and fewer highly expanded clones, which suggests clonal expansion. A larger number of public clonotypes was shared among persistent patients (around 2,500) than among newly diagnosed patients (roughly 930). Only peripheral blood was studied, because thyroid tissue, the primary lesion, was inaccessible. The authors acknowledged the small sample size as a limitation that may reduce accuracy.

The germline V gene provides CDR1 MNHNS and CDR2 SASEGT. At the junction V is shortened by 6 bases and J by 4 bases; bases outside the gene matches: 11. The CDR3 holds 15 amino acids from the cysteine to the phenylalanine. The entry retains the CDR3 DNA only, 45 bases that are in frame from base 1. The receptor comes from a female donor with Graves disease. The material sequenced was peripheral blood mononuclear cells (PBMCs), taken when the disease was refractory, from a patient treated with antithyroid drugs. The chain employs TRBV6-1 and TRBJ2-5, and TRBD2 aligns with 7 junction nucleotides. The DNA sequence is as follows: TGTGCCAGCAGCGCGACTAGCCCCTCCCGAGAGACCCAGTACTTC. This is translated as CASSATSPSRETQYF.